Listed here are 18 T cell receptor beta chains from one sample, sequenced in a study of blood T cell repertoires in COVID-19. TCRdb's copy holds only in-frame clones and misses some; the assay was immunoSEQ multiplex PCR. This table holds roughly 220,000 clones, 84% found once. Sequenced input: peripheral blood. These receptors all stem from a woman aged 60 to 75 who had recovered from COVID-19.

In this sample, this clone turned up a few times. The V gene is TRBV7-3, the J gene TRBJ2-3; TRBD2 might be the D (7 bases). CDR1 and CDR2 (germline): SGHTA, FQGTGA. The CDR3 spans 15 residues. V lost 5 bases to trimming and J lost 5 bases, with 17 bases between them. For the CDR3, the DNA is TGTGCCAGCAGCCTCGGGGGGCTCCCAGAAGATACGCAGTATTTT. Encoded protein: CASSLGGLPEDTQYF.

The CDR3 here is CASSEDPGVDNSPLHF. The CDR3 DNA reads as TGTGCCAGCAGTGAGGACCCAGGGGTTGACAATTCACCCCTCCACTTT. The chain uses TRBV2 and TRBJ1-6, with a tentative D call TRBD1 (6 bases). V gave up 3 bases and J gave up 7 bases, with 16 bases separating them. The CDR3 loop spans 16 amino acids. The germline V gene encodes CDR1 SNHLY and CDR2 FYNNEI. The variable domain in full, with the rest retrieved from reference TRBV2 and TRBJ1-6, is EPEVTQTPSHQVTQMGQEVILRCVPISNHLYFYWYRQILGQKVEFLVSFYNNEISEKSEIFDDQFSVERPDGSNFTLKIRSTKLEDSAMYFCASSEDPGVDNSPLHFGNGTRLTVT.

In its sample, this clone was seen once. The chain combines TRBV5-5 with TRBJ2-7; TRBD1 might be the D (5 bases). V lost 2 bases, J lost 2 bases, and 11 bases lay in between. CDR3 length equals 14 residues. Germline CDR1 and CDR2: SGHKS and YYEKEE (reference sequence). CDR3 DNA: TGTGCCAGCAGCTTCTTGACAGCGACCTACGAGCAGTACTTC. This sequence encodes CASSFLTATYEQYF.

The V and J genes are TRBV27 and TRBJ1-5; the match to TRBD1 covers 10 bases. The CDR3 is 15 residues long. The V and J ends lost 5 bases and 5 bases, in that order; junction bases with no gene match: 6. Germline V gene lookup returns CDR1 MNHEY and CDR2 SMNVEV (reference sequence). In DNA form, the CDR3 reads TGTGCCAGCAGTCCGGGACAGGGGACTTATCAGCCCCAGCATTTT. Residues: CASSPGQGTYQPQHF.

The chain carries TRBV11-2 and TRBJ2-7, with unresolved D. CDR1 is SGHAT and CDR2 is FQNNGV in the germline V gene. The CDR3 has 14 residues. V lost 5 bases and J lost 0, with 11 bases in between. The CDR3 reads CASSPARGSYEQYF. The CDR3 DNA reads TGTGCCAGCAGCCCAGCTCGCGGCTCCTACGAGCAGTACTTC.

V is TRBV7-8 and J is TRBJ1-1; a possible D gene is TRBD1 (5 bases). The V gene's germline CDR1 is SGHVS and CDR2 FQNEAQ. V was pared by 5 bases and J by 5 bases, with 15 bases between. The CDR3 has 14 amino acids. In DNA, the CDR3 is TGTGCCAGCAGCATACAGGCGGCGGGGACTGAAGCTTTCTTT. Protein sequence: CASSIQAAGTEAFF.

The rearrangement links TRBV7-4 to TRBJ1-5, with D unresolved. Deletions cut 3 bases from V and 11 bases from J, with 17 bases between. Per germline, CDR1 SGHVT and CDR2 SQSDAQ. This CDR3 is built from 14 residues. CDR3 coding DNA: TGTGCCAGCAGCTTGCGGCAGCCAGATAGGTCCCAGCATTTT. It translates to CASSLRQPDRSQHF. Together with reference TRBV7-4 and TRBJ1-5, the CDR3 gives the full variable domain: GAGVSQSPRYKVAKRGRDVALRCDSISGHVTLYWYRQTLGQGSEVLTYSQSDAQRDKSGRPSGRFSAERPERSVSTLKIQRTEQGDSAVYLCASSLRQPDRSQHFGDGTRLSIL.

The chain couples TRBV5-4 to TRBJ1-3; possibly TRBD1 for D (5 bases). V shed 0 bases and J shed 2 bases, with 9 bases lying between them. The CDR3 is made up of 15 amino acids. Per the germline V gene, CDR1 is SGHNT and CDR2 is YYREEE (reference sequence). CDR3 sequence reads: CASSLDRSPGNTIYF. For the CDR3, the DNA is TGTGCCAGCAGCTTGGACAGGAGCCCTGGAAACACCATATATTTT.

The chain recombines TRBV7-6 with TRBJ2-1; 9 nucleotides match TRBD2. This CDR3 spans 15 amino acids. Per the germline V gene, CDR1 is SGHVS and CDR2 is FNYEAQ. The V and J ends lost 4 bases and 7 bases, in that order; junction bases with no gene match: 8. The CDR3 loop reads CASSYTSGPRNEQFF. The CDR3 bases are TGTGCCAGCAGCTATACTAGCGGGCCAAGAAATGAGCAGTTCTTC.

The chain combines TRBV4-3 with TRBJ2-7, with 7 bases matching TRBD1. Trimming cost V 4 bases and J 6 bases; bases outside gene matches: 12. The germline V gene encodes CDR1 LGHNA and CDR2 YSLEER. The CDR3 spans 15 residues. CDR3 DNA: TGCGCCAGCAGCCCATACCGGGACAGAGAGTCCGAGCAGTACTTC. Its protein is CASSPYRDRESEQYF.

J is TRBJ1-6 and V is TRBV12-3 or TRBV12-4; no clear D. Between the trimmed V and J ends, which lost 0 bases and 9 bases, there was a span of 3 bases. The CDR3 length is 12 residues. CDR3 region: CASSLAASPLHF. As DNA, the CDR3 is TGTGCCAGCAGTTTAGCGGCTTCACCCCTCCACTTT.

This chain joins TRBV6-2 or TRBV6-3 and TRBJ2-7; 8 bases align to TRBD2. Per the germline V gene, CDR1 is MNHEY and CDR2 is SVGEGT. The trim removed 2 bases at V and 3 bases at J, leaving 6 bases unmatched. This CDR3 spans 15 amino acids. CDR3 protein: CASSYLRRGVYEQYF. The CDR3 DNA reads TGTGCCAGCAGTTACCTGCGGCGGGGGGTCTACGAGCAGTACTTC.

The V and J genes are TRBV18 and TRBJ2-2; D remains ambiguous. V lost 4 bases, J lost 5 bases, and 11 bases lay in between. The CDR3 totals 14 residues. Germline CDR1 is KGHSH and CDR2 is LQKENI. CDR3 sequence: CASSLLPRTGELFF. The CDR3 bases are TGTGCCAGCTCACTCCTCCCCAGAACCGGGGAGCTGTTTTTT.

V gene TRBV4-3 combines with J gene TRBJ1-5; no clear D gene. Germline CDR1 LGHNA, CDR2 YSLEER. CDR3 length: 14 residues. Deletions cut 4 bases from V and 7 bases from J, with 14 bases between. As DNA, the CDR3 is TGCGCCAGCAGCCCCGGGCCGGGAGTGCAGCCCCAGCATTTT. It encodes CASSPGPGVQPQHF.

J is TRBJ2-2 and V is TRBV30; D possibly corresponds to TRBD1 (5 bases). The CDR3 has 14 amino acids. Between the trimmed V and J ends, which lost 3 bases and 5 bases, there was a span of 13 bases. In germline, CDR1 is GTSNPN, CDR2 SVGIG (reference sequence). CDR3 amino acids: CAWRQTDGTGELFF. CDR3 DNA sequence: TGTGCCTGGAGACAGACAGATGGGACCGGGGAGCTGTTTTTT.

The chain links TRBV6-2 or TRBV6-3 to TRBJ1-2, with D tentatively TRBD1 (5 bases). V dropped 5 bases and J dropped 12 bases, with 25 bases sitting between them. Germline V CDR1 and CDR2: MNHEY, SVGEGT. The CDR3 runs to 15 residues. As DNA, the CDR3 is TGTGCCAGCAGTACCCCGATGGGACTGCAGAATGTGGACACCTTC. It yields the protein CASSTPMGLQNVDTF.

This clone was observed at least ten times. V gene TRBV9 combines with J gene TRBJ1-3; maybe TRBD1 (5 bases). Germline loops: CDR1 SGDLS, CDR2 YYNGEE. This CDR3 has 16 residues. V dropped 0 bases and J dropped 0 bases, with 10 bases sitting between them. CDR3 nucleotides: TGTGCCAGCAGCGTAGGGACACTTAACTCTGGAAACACCATATATTTT. Translating it yields CASSVGTLNSGNTIYF.

The rearrangement joins TRBV27 to TRBJ2-7, with D perhaps matching TRBD2 (7 bases). CDR3 length: 11 residues. Per the germline V gene, CDR1 is MNHEY and CDR2 is SMNVEV (reference sequence). The CDR3 protein is CAVGGAYEQYF. Here the CDR3 DNA reads TGTGCGGTAGGGGGGGCCTACGAGCAGTACTTC.